One sample yielded the 29 T cell receptor beta chains listed below, sequenced in a study of cytomegalovirus exposure and HLA in healthy donors. PCR amplification relied on 60 Vbeta primers (plus 13 Jbeta primers). Measured with immunoSEQ multiplex PCR; TCRdb has only the in-frame clones, and not every one. The sample has more than 90,000 clones; the top ten hold 6.8%. The sample comprised PBMCs. The receptors derive from a man between 35 and 55 years old in good health and CMV-seropositive.

The V and J genes are TRBV5-6 and TRBJ1-4, with D maybe TRBD1 (6 bases). Germline-derived CDR1 and CDR2 are SGHDT and YYEEEE. V lost 4 bases and J lost 4, with 14 bases in between. This CDR3 has 15 amino acids. CDR3 DNA sequence: TGTGCCAGCAGCCCGGACAGCGCTGGTAATGAAAAACTGTTTTTT. Translation: CASSPDSAGNEKLFF.

This chain links TRBV7-2 with TRBJ2-5; D is undetermined. CDR3 length: 13 amino acids. Trimming stripped 2 bases from V and 2 bases from J, with 6 bases between. The germline CDR1 and CDR2 sequences are SGHTA and FQGNSA. CDR3 loop: CASSLILQETQYF. The CDR3 DNA is TGTGCCAGCAGCTTAATACTTCAAGAGACCCAGTACTTC.

V is TRBV28 and J is TRBJ2-5; tentatively, D is TRBD1 (5 bases). This CDR3 has 13 amino acids. Germline CDR1 MDHEN, CDR2 SYDVKM. The V gene lost 1 base and the J gene lost 3 bases, with 6 bases spanning the gap. CDR3: CASSLYRKETQYF. CDR3 DNA: TGTGCCAGCAGTTTATACAGGAAAGAGACCCAGTACTTC. The full variable domain, rest sourced from reference TRBV28 and TRBJ2-5, is DVKVTQSSRYLVKRTGEKVFLECVQDMDHENMFWYRQDPGLGLRLIYFSYDVKMKEKGDIPEGYSVSREKKERFSLILESASTNQTSMYLCASSLYRKETQYFGPGTRLLVL.

V is TRBV7-9 and J is TRBJ2-7; no firm D call. V was pared by 4 bases and J by 12 bases, with 13 bases between. Germline lookup yields CDR1 SEHNR and CDR2 FQNEAQ (reference sequence). The CDR3 extends over 11 amino acids. The CDR3 region has the DNA TGTGCCAGCAGCTCAAGCGACTTGACGTACTTC. This sequence encodes CASSSSDLTYF.

This chain connects TRBV6-5 to TRBJ2-1; D call uncertain. This CDR3 is 11 amino acids long. V was cut by 3 bases and J by 7 bases, with 4 bases left in between. The V gene's germline CDR1 is MNHEY and CDR2 SVGAGI. In nucleotides, the CDR3 is TGTGCCAGCAGTTATTCGAATGAGCAGTTCTTC. As protein: CASSYSNEQFF.

The chain uses TRBV28 and TRBJ2-4; 15 positions agree with TRBD2. This CDR3 has 15 amino acids. V trimming: 6 bases; J trimming: 6 bases; junction bases outside the gene matches: 3. Germline V gives CDR1 MDHEN, CDR2 SYDVKM. The DNA of the CDR3 is TGTGCCAGCAGCCCGGGACTAGCGGGAGGAAACATTCAGTACTTC. Translation gives CASSPGLAGGNIQYF.

The chain couples TRBV29-1 to TRBJ2-2; 10 nucleotides line up with TRBD1. The CDR3 is 17 residues long. The trim removed 4 bases at V and 4 bases at J, leaving 12 bases unmatched. CDR1 and CDR2 (germline): SQVTM, ANQGSEA. This chain's CDR3 is CSVGPPGTGVGTGELFF. CDR3 nucleotide sequence: TGCAGCGTTGGCCCCCCCGGGACAGGGGTTGGCACCGGGGAGCTGTTTTTT.

This rearrangement joins TRBV10-3 to TRBJ1-1; 7 bases match TRBD1. Germline assignment: CDR1 ENHRY and CDR2 SYGVKD. The junction had 4 bases not matched to a gene; V was cut back by 4 bases and J by 2 bases. CDR3 size: 14 residues. The CDR3 coding sequence is TGTGCCATCAGTGGGGGGGACAGAAACACTGAAGCTTTCTTT. The encoded protein is CAISGGDRNTEAFF.

This chain links TRBV7-3 with TRBJ2-1, with TRBD2 identical over 12 bases. The CDR3 runs 14 residues. Trimming removed 5 bases from V and 8 bases from J; junction bases left unmatched: 4. Germline V gene sequence: CDR1 SGHTA, CDR2 FQGTGA. Here the CDR3 DNA reads TGTGCCAGCAGCCGACTAGCGGGAGTCGATGAGCAGTTCTTC. Residues: CASSRLAGVDEQFF.

The chain uses TRBV2 and TRBJ2-5; TRBD2 agrees at 8 bases. Germline V gives CDR1 SNHLY, CDR2 FYNNEI. The ends lost 2 bases at V and 4 bases at J; junction bases unmatched: 12. This CDR3 has 17 residues. Here the CDR3 reads CASSERGLLAVAETQYF. CDR3 bases: TGTGCCAGCAGTGAAAGGGGGTTACTAGCGGTAGCAGAGACCCAGTACTTC.

V and J are TRBV5-8 and TRBJ2-7; 8 bases are shared with TRBD2. The trim removed 0 bases at V and 5 bases at J, leaving 7 bases unmatched. The CDR3 is 15 residues long. Germline V gene data show CDR1 as SGHTS and CDR2 as YDEGEE. CDR3: CASSLALREVDEQYF. In DNA, the CDR3 is TGTGCCAGCAGCTTGGCCTTGCGGGAGGTGGACGAGCAGTACTTC.

The genes are TRBV4-3 and TRBJ2-7; no clear D. Trimming shortened V by 1 base and J by 4 bases, and 17 bases separated the two germline ends. The germline CDR1 and CDR2 sequences are LGHNA and YSLEER. The CDR3 covers 16 residues. For the CDR3, the DNA is TGCGCCAGCAGCCAAGCGCGGTGGTCCCGGTTTTACGAGCAGTACTTC. Encoded protein: CASSQARWSRFYEQYF.

The chain links TRBV9 to TRBJ2-7, with a tentative D call TRBD2 (6 bases). Germline lookup yields CDR1 SGDLS and CDR2 YYNGEE. V was pared by 5 bases and J by 6 bases, with 21 bases between. This CDR3 has 15 residues. CDR3 nucleotides: TGTGCCAGCAGTGAAGGGACGTTAGCTAGCGTCGAGCAGTACTTC. Its translation is CASSEGTLASVEQYF.

The chain has TRBV6-1 and TRBJ1-4, with 7 bases fitting TRBD1. The germline gives CDR1 MNHNS, CDR2 SASEGT. Losses at the gene ends were 3 bases for V and 11 bases for J; bases not matched to a gene: 12. The CDR3 runs to 15 residues. As DNA, the CDR3 is TGTGCCAGCAGTGAGGTTACAGGGGATGTGGGGAAACTGTTTTTT. As protein: CASSEVTGDVGKLFF.

The V call is TRBV9, the J call TRBJ2-1; the D gene is possibly TRBD1 (6 bases). This CDR3 has 13 residues. Germline CDR1 is SGDLS and CDR2 is YYNGEE. Trimming shortened V by 0 bases and J by 7 bases, and 8 bases separated the two germline ends. CDR3 DNA sequence: TGTGCCAGCAGCGTAGTACAGGGAAATGAGCAGTTCTTC. It translates to CASSVVQGNEQFF.

The chain employs TRBV10-1 and TRBJ1-2, with D uncertain. V lost 0 bases to trimming and J lost 5 bases, with 7 bases between them. Looked up from germline, CDR1 is WNHNN and CDR2 is SYGVQD (reference sequence). This CDR3 contains 13 residues. CDR3 in DNA: TGCGCCAGCAGTGAGTCGTATTTGTATGGCTACACCTTC. Translating it yields CASSESYLYGYTF.

This chain uses TRBV5-6 with TRBJ2-2; D perhaps matches TRBD1 (5 bases). CDR3 length: 14 amino acids. V lost 2 bases, J lost 4 bases, and 9 bases lay in between. CDR1 is SGHDT, CDR2 YYEEEE, per germline. The CDR3 coding sequence is TGTGCCAGCAGCTTCGACAGACCCACCGGGGAGCTGTTTTTT. Its protein product is CASSFDRPTGELFF.

The chain carries TRBV5-1 and TRBJ2-5; D is possibly TRBD2 (7 bases). Germline V gene data show CDR1 as SGHRS and CDR2 as YFSETQ. CDR3 size: 13 residues. Trimming removed 3 bases at V and 4 bases at J, with 10 bases between. The CDR3 sequence: CASSSGGPETQYF. The DNA for the CDR3 is TGCGCCAGCAGCTCCGGGGGGCCAGAGACCCAGTACTTC.

The V gene is TRBV28, the J gene TRBJ1-5, with D maybe TRBD1 (5 bases). The CDR3 covers 15 residues. CDR1 MDHEN and CDR2 SYDVKM come from the germline V gene. V lost 5 bases and J lost 0, with 11 bases in between. This CDR3 is CASSVTVLSNQPQHF. The CDR3 DNA follows: TGTGCCAGCAGTGTGACAGTACTTAGCAATCAGCCCCAGCATTTT.

The chain joins TRBV7-9 to TRBJ2-1; D unclear. Between the trimmed V and J ends, which lost 7 bases and 6 bases, there was a span of 16 bases. The CDR3 consists of 14 residues. The germline CDR1 and CDR2 sequences are SEHNR and FQNEAQ (reference sequence). This chain's CDR3 is CASTLGASGNEQFF. In DNA form, the CDR3 reads TGTGCCAGCACCTTGGGCGCCTCTGGCAATGAGCAGTTCTTC.

As concerns this clone: Other DNA sequences from this sample encode an identical CDR3 as well. The chain couples TRBV7-3 to TRBJ2-1, with 7 bases aligning to TRBD2. Germline assignment: CDR1 SGHTA and CDR2 FQGTGA. The length of the CDR3 is 14 residues. With V trimmed by 2 bases and J by 5 bases, 3 bases remained unmatched. The CDR3 coding sequence is TGTGCCAGCAGCTTAGGGCTAGCGGACAATGAGCAGTTCTTC. Residues: CASSLGLADNEQFF.

This rearrangement joins TRBV19 to TRBJ2-2, with 9 bases aligning to TRBD1. The V and J ends lost 7 bases and 5 bases, in that order; junction bases with no gene match: 5. CDR3 length: 14 amino acids. From germline, CDR1 is LNHDA and CDR2 SQIVND (reference sequence). CDR3 DNA sequence: TGTGCCAGTAATTCGGACAGGGGTACCGGGGAGCTGTTTTTT. Amino acid sequence: CASNSDRGTGELFF.

This rearrangement joins TRBV9 to TRBJ1-1; tentative D call: TRBD1 (5 bases). The CDR3 is 15 amino acids. Between the trimmed V and J ends, which lost 0 bases and 2 bases, there was a span of 11 bases. The germline gives CDR1 SGDLS, CDR2 YYNGEE. CDR3 sequence reads: CASSVAAGPNTEAFF. The DNA of the CDR3 is TGTGCCAGCAGCGTAGCGGCAGGGCCCAACACTGAAGCTTTCTTT.

This rearrangement joins TRBV4-1 to TRBJ2-1; 9 bases align to TRBD2. The CDR3 spans 16 residues. CDR1 is MGHRA, CDR2 YSYEKL, per germline. After removal of 1 base from V and 4 bases from J, the junction contained 5 bases not matched to a gene. CDR3 nucleotide sequence: TGCGCCAGCAGCCAAGTATCTAGCGGGACTTACAATGAGCAGTTCTTC. This encodes CASSQVSSGTYNEQFF.

J is TRBJ1-4 and V is TRBV11-2; a weak D match, TRBD1 (5 bases). Germline V lookup: CDR1 SGHAT, CDR2 FQNNGV. V gave up 6 bases and J gave up 2 bases, with 16 bases separating them. The CDR3 covers 16 residues. CDR3 sequence: CASSSQEGRTNEKLFF. The CDR3 coding sequence is TGTGCCAGCAGTTCTCAGGAGGGACGGACTAATGAAAAACTGTTTTTT.

The V and J genes are TRBV14 and TRBJ2-7; 8 nucleotides line up with TRBD1. From germline, CDR1 is SGHDN and CDR2 FVKESK. The CDR3 sequence is 15 residues long. The V gene end was trimmed by 6 bases and the J gene end by 2 bases; junction bases not matched to a gene: 9. CDR3 sequence reads: CASSLGQGGPYEQYF. CDR3 bases: TGTGCCAGCAGTCTAGGACAGGGAGGCCCCTACGAGCAGTACTTC.

The gene calls are TRBV7-6 and TRBJ2-1, with TRBD2 matching 13 bases. This CDR3 region has 17 residues. V was clipped by 1 base and J by 12 bases; unmatched bases: 12. Germline V lookup: CDR1 SGHVS, CDR2 FNYEAQ. The CDR3 loop is CASSLDGPTSGRNRQFF. CDR3 in DNA: TGTGCCAGCAGCTTAGACGGACCGACTAGCGGGAGGAATAGGCAGTTCTTC.

V gene TRBV30 combines with J gene TRBJ2-7; TRBD2 is a possible D gene (6 bases). Germline-derived CDR1 and CDR2 are GTSNPN and SVGIG (reference sequence). CDR3 size: 13 residues. The V end was cut by 2 bases, the J end by 5 bases, with 13 bases between. CDR3 region: CAWSRRVYHEQYF. The CDR3 bases are TGTGCCTGGAGTCGGAGGGTTTACCACGAGCAGTACTTC.

A remark on this clone: The junction shows a germline mismatch at one end, possibly a read error. CDR3 nucleotides: TGTGCTAGCAGCTTGCTGGAAGCGGGAGGGTCCGAGCAGTACTTC. Amino acid sequence: CASSLLEAGGSEQYF. V and J are TRBV7-7 and TRBJ2-7; TRBD2 matches 10 bases. Germline V lookup: CDR1 SSHAT, CDR2 FNYEAQ (reference sequence). CDR3 size: 15 residues.